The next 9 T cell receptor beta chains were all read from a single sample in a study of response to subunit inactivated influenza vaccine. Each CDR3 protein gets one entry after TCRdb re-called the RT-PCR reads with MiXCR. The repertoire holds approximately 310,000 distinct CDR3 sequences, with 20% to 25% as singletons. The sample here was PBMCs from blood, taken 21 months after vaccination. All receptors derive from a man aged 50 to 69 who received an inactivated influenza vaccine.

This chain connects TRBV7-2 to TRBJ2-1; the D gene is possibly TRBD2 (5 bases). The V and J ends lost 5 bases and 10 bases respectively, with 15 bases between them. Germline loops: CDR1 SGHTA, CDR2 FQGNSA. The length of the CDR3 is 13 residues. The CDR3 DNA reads TGTGCCAGCAGCGTATCTAGCCGAAACGAGCAGTTCTTC. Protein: CASSVSSRNEQFF.

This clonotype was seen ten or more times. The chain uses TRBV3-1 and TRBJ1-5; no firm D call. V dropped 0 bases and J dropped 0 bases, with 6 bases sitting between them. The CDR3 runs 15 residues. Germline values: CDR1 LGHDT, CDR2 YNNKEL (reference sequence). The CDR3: CASSQDYGSNQPQHF. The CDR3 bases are TGTGCCAGCAGCCAAGATTATGGTAGCAATCAGCCCCAGCATTTT.

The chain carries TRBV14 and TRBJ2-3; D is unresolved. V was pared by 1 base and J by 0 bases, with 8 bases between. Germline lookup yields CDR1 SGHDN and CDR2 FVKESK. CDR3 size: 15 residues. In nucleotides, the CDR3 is TGTGCCAGCAGCCAAGGTCGACTCAGCACAGATACGCAGTATTTT. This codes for CASSQGRLSTDTQYF.

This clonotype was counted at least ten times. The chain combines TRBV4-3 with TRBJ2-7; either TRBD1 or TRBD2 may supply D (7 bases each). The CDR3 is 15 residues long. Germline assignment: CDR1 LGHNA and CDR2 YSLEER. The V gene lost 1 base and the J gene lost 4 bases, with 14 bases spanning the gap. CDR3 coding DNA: TGCGCCAGCAGCCAAGCTCACAGGGGACTATACGAGCAGTACTTC. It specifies CASSQAHRGLYEQYF.

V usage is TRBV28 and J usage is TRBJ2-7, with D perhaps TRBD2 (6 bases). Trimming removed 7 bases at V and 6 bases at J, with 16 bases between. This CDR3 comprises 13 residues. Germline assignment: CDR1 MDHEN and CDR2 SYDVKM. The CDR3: CASTSYGRGEQYF. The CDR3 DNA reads TGTGCCAGCACGTCCTACGGGCGGGGCGAGCAGTACTTC. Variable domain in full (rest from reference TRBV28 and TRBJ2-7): DVKVTQSSRYLVKRTGEKVFLECVQDMDHENMFWYRQDPGLGLRLIYFSYDVKMKEKGDIPEGYSVSREKKERFSLILESASTNQTSMYLCASTSYGRGEQYFGPGTRLTVT.

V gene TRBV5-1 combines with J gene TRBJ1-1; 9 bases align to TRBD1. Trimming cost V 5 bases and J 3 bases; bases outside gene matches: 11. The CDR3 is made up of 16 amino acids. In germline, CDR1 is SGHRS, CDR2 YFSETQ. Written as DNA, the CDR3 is TGCGCCAGCAGTGGTGGGACAGGGCTCCGGGACACTGAAGCTTTCTTT. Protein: CASSGGTGLRDTEAFF.

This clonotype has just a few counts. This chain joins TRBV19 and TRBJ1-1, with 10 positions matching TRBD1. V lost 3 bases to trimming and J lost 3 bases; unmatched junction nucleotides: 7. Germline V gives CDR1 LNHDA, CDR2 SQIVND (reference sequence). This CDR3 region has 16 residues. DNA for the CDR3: TGTGCCAGTAGTATCAGAGGGGGGACAGGGGACACTGAAGCTTTCTTT. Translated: CASSIRGGTGDTEAFF.

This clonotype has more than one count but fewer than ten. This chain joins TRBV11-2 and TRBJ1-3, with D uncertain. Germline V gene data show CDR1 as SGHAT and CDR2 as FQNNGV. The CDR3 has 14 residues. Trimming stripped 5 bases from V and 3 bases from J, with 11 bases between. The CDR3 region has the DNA TGTGCCAGCAGCGTAGGACCGAGTGGAAACACCATATATTTT. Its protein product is CASSVGPSGNTIYF.

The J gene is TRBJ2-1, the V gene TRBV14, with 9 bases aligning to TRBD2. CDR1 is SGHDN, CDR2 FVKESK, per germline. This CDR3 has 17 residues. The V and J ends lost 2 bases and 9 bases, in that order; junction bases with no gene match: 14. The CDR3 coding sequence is TGTGCCAGCAGCCAACTCGTTGCTAAGCGGGAGGTCGGTGAGCAGTTCTTC. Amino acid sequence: CASSQLVAKREVGEQFF.